This record covers a single T cell receptor beta chain. This sample is drawn from a study of shared clonotypes between healthy human individuals. TCRdb's table, derived via immunoSEQ multiplex PCR, lists solely in-frame clones and lacks some. This table holds 2 million to 2.5 million clones, around 92% found once. V lost 2 bases and J lost 3, with 11 bases in between. Germline CDR1 reads SGHDT; CDR2 reads YYEEEE. The CDR3 runs to 14 residues. This TCR was sampled from a man aged 18-30 years in good health. Some clones in this sample may be carry-over from other donors' samples. The chain joins TRBV5-6 to TRBJ1-1, with no clear D. Specimen: naive CD4+ T cells from PBMCs. Stated subset: CD45RA+ positively selected. The DNA of the CDR3 is TGTGCCAGCAGCTTTCCGGGTAGCGACACTGAAGCTTTCTTT. This translates into CASSFPGSDTEAFF.